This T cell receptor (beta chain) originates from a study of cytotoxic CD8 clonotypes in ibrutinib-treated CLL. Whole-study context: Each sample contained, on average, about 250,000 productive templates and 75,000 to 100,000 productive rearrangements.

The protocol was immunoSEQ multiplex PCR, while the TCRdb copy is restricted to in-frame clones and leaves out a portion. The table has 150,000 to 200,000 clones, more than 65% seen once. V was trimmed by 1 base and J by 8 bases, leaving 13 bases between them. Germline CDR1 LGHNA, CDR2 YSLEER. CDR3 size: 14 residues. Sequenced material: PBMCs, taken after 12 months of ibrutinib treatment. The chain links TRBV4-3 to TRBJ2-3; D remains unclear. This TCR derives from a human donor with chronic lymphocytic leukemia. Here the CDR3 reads CASSQVGGEVTQYF. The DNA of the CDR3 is TGCGCCAGCAGCCAAGTAGGCGGAGAGGTTACGCAGTATTTT.